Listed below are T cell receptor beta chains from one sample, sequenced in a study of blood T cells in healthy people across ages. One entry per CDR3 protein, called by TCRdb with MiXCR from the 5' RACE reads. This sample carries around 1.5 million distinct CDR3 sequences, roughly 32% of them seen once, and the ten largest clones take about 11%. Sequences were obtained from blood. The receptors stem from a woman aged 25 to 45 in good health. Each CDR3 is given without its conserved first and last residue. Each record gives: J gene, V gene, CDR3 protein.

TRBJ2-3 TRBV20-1 SARSFLRGVVYTDTQY
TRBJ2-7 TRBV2 ASSESTGGHEQY
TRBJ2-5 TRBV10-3 AISDRTSVETKY
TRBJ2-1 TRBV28 ASSFLIGTGGTYNEQF
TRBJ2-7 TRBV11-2 ASSRGWDRGDEQY
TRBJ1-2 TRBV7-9 ASSLRDRGGVYGYT
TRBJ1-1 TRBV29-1 SVTWTGGASAF
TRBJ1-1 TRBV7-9 ASSSRDRNTEAF
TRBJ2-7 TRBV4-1 ASSQEVWGTEQY
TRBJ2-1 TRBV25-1 ASAKRVRTGGRDEQF
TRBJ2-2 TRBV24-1 ATSGGNTGELF
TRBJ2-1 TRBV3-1 ASSQERKAGGWNEQF
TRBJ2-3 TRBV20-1 SALPGLGTDTQY
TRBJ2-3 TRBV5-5 ASRDISTDTQY
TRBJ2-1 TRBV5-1 ASSSGGLSYNEQF